The clone carrying this T cell receptor beta chain was found many times. Its target is not known. The sample comes from a study of early T cells in non-severe SARS-CoV-2 infection. As for the study in general: Bulk RNA from unsorted whole blood was sequenced; chains were unpaired. Findings and limits, study-wide: VDJdb matching, biased toward anti-spike CD8 responses, missed private and CD4 specificities.

Unique molecular identifiers were affixed to single, distinct cDNA molecules. In TCRdb, the 5' RACE reads were re-called with MiXCR into one record per CDR3 protein. The sample consists of around 40,000 distinct CDR3 sequences, 5% to 6.5% of them appearing once. The CDR3 runs to 15 residues. Trimming left V 2 bases short and J 2 bases short, with 10 bases between. Germline CDR1 and CDR2: SGHAT and FQNNGV. The clonotype was recovered from an adult who was a healthcare worker with PCR-confirmed SARS-CoV-2 infection or an uninfected control (not recorded which). The rearrangement links TRBV11-2 to TRBJ2-1; the D gene is possibly TRBD1 (6 bases). Source material: whole blood. The CDR3 reads CASSLRTDPYNEQFF. CDR3 bases: TGTGCCAGCAGCTTAAGGACAGACCCCTACAATGAGCAGTTCTTC.